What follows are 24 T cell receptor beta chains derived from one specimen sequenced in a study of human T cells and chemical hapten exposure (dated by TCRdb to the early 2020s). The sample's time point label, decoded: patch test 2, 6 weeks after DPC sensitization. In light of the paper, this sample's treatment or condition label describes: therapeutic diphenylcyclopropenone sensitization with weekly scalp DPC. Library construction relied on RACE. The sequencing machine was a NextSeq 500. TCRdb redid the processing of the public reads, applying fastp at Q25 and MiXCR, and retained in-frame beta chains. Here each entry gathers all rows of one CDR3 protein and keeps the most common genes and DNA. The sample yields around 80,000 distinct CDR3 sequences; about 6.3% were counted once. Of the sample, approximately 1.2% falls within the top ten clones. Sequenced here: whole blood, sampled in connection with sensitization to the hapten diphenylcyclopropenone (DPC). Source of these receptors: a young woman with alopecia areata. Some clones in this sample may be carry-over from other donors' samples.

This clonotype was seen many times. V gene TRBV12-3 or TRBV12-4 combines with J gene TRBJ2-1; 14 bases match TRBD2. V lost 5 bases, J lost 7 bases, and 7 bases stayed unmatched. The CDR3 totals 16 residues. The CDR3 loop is CASSRLAGGGWNEQFF. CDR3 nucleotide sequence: TGTGCCAGCAGTCGACTAGCGGGGGGGGGTTGGAATGAGCAGTTCTTC.

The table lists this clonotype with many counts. This chain's CDR3 is CSTYRGMNTEAFF. CDR3 coding DNA: TGCAGCACATACCGAGGGATGAACACTGAAGCTTTCTTT. The chain links TRBV29-1 to TRBJ1-1; D gene ambiguous. V was shortened by 8 bases and J by 0 bases, with 13 bases between the two germline ends. The CDR3 totals 13 residues. The germline V gene has CDR1 SQVTM and CDR2 ANQGSEA. Together with reference TRBV29-1 and TRBJ1-1, the CDR3 gives the full variable domain: SAVISQKPSRDICQRGTSLTIQCQVDSQVTMMFWYRQQPGQSLTLIATANQGSEATYESGFVIDKFPISRPNLTFSTLTVSNMSPEDSSIYLCSTYRGMNTEAFFGQGTRLTVV.

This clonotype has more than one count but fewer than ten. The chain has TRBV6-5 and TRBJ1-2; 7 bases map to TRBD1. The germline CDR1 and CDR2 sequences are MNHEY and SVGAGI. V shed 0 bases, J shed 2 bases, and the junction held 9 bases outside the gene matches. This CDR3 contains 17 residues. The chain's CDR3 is CASSYSSIWGQNYGYTF. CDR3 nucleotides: TGTGCCAGCAGTTACTCGAGTATTTGGGGACAGAACTATGGCTACACCTTC.

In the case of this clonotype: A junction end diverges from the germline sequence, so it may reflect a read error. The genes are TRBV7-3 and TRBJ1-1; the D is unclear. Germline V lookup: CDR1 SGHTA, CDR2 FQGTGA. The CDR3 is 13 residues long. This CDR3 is CASSLSANIEAFF. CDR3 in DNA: TGTGCCAGCAGCTTGTCCGCGAACATTGAAGCTTTCTTT.

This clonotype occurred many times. The CDR3 sequence: CASSLGGLGVTEAFF. CDR3 nucleotides: TGTGCCAGCAGCTTAGGAGGTTTGGGGGTCACTGAAGCTTTCTTT. The chain recombines TRBV7-9 with TRBJ1-1; TRBD1 might be the D (5 bases). V was cut by 1 base and J by 4 bases, with 13 bases left in between. This CDR3 has 15 amino acids. Germline V lookup: CDR1 SEHNR, CDR2 FQNEAQ (reference sequence). The whole variable domain, filled in from reference TRBV7-9 and TRBJ1-1, reads DTGVSQNPRHKITKRGQNVTFRCDPISEHNRLYWYRQTLGQGPEFLTYFQNEAQLEKSRLLSDRFSAERPKGSFSTLEIQRTEQGDSAMYLCASSLGGLGVTEAFFGQGTRLTVV.

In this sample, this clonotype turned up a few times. CDR3 sequence reads: CASSSPRGGGENSPLHF. The CDR3 DNA sequence: TGTGCCAGCAGTTCCCCCCGGGGGGGGGGGGAAAATTCACCCCTCCACTTT. The J gene is TRBJ1-6, the V gene TRBV6-5; TRBD1 is a possible D gene (5 bases). CDR3 length: 17 amino acids. With 4 bases removed from V and 7 bases from J, the gap between germline ends came to 20 bases. Germline assignment: CDR1 MNHEY and CDR2 SVGAGI.

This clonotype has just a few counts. CDR3 region: CASSELGQGYGYTF. The CDR3 nucleotides are TGTGCCAGCAGTGAATTGGGACAGGGCTATGGCTACACCTTC. V and J are TRBV2 and TRBJ1-2; 9 positions match TRBD1. CDR3 size: 14 residues. The germline V gene has CDR1 SNHLY and CDR2 FYNNEI. V lost 2 bases to trimming and J lost 4 bases; unmatched junction nucleotides: 2.

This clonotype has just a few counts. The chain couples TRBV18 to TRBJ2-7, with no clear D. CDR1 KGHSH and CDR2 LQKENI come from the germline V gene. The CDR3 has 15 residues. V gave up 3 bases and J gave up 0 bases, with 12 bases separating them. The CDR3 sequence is CASSPQDGSSYEQYF. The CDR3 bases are TGTGCCAGCTCACCCCAGGACGGCAGCTCCTACGAGCAGTACTTC.

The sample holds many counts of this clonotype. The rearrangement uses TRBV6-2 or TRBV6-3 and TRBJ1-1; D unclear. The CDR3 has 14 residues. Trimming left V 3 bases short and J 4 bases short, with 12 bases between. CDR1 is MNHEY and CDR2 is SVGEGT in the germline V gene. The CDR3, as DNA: TGTGCCAGCAGTTATACCTTTCTAAGCACTGAAGCTTTCTTT. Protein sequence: CASSYTFLSTEAFF.

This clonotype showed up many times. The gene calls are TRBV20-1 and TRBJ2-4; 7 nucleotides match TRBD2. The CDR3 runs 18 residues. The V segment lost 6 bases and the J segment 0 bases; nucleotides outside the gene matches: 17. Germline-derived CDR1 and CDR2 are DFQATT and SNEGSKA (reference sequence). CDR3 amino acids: CSAVHVRDYPIAKNIQYF. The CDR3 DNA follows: TGCAGTGCCGTACACGTCAGGGACTACCCTATAGCCAAAAACATTCAGTACTTC.

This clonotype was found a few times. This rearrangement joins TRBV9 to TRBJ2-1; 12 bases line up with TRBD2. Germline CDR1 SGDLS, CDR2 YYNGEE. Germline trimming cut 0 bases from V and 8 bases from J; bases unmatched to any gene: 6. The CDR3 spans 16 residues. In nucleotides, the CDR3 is TGTGCCAGCAGCGTAGCGTCTAGCGGGGGGGCCCATGAGCAGTTCTTC. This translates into CASSVASSGGAHEQFF. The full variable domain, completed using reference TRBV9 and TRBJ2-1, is DSGVTQTPKHLITATGQRVTLRCSPRSGDLSVYWYQQSLDQGLQFLIQYYNGEERAKGNILERFSAQQFPDLHSELNLSSLELGDSALYFCASSVASSGGAHEQFFGPGTRLTVL.

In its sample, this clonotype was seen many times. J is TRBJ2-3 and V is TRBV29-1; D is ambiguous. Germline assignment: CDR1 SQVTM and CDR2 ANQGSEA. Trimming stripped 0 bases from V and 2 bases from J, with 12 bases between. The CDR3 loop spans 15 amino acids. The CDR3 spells CSVEEVLDPTDTQYF. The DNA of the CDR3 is TGCAGCGTTGAAGAGGTTCTAGATCCCACAGATACGCAGTATTTT.

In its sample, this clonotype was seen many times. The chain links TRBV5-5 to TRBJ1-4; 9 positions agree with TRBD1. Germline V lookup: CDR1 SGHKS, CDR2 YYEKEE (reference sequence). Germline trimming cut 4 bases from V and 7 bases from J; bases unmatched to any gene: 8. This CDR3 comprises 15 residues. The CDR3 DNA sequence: TGTGCCAGCAGCAGCTCGACAGGGGGTGGTGAAAAACTGTTTTTT. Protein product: CASSSSTGGGEKLFF.

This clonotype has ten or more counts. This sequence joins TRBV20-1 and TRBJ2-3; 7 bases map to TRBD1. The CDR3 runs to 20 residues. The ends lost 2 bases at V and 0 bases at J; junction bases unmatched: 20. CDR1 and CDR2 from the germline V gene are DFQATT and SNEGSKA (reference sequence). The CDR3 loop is CSARIPTGRTTQLSTDTQYF. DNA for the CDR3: TGCAGTGCTAGAATCCCGACAGGGAGAACGACGCAGCTTAGCACAGATACGCAGTATTTT.

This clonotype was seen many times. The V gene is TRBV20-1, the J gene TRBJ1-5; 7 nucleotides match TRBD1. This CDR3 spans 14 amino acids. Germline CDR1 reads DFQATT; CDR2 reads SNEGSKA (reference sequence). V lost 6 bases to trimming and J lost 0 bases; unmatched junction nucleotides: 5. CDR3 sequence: CSATQGRSNQPQHF. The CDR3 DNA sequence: TGCAGTGCCACACAGGGGCGTAGCAATCAGCCCCAGCATTTT.

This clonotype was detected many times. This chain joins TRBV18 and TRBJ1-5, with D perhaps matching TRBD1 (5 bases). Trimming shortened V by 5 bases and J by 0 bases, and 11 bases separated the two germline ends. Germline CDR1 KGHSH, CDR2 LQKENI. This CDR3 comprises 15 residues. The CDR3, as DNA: TGTGCCAGCTCAAGGGGCTCGTCTAGCAATCAGCCCCAGCATTTT. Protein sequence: CASSRGSSSNQPQHF.

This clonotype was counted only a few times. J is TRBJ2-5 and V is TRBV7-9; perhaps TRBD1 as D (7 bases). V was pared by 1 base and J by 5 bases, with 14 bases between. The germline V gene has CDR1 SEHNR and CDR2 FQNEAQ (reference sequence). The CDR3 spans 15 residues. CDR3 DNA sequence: TGTGCCAGCAGCTTAGGGTCAGGGGGGCCGGAGACCCAGTACTTC. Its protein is CASSLGSGGPETQYF. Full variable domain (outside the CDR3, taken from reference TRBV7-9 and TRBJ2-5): DTGVSQNPRHKITKRGQNVTFRCDPISEHNRLYWYRQTLGQGPEFLTYFQNEAQLEKSRLLSDRFSAERPKGSFSTLEIQRTEQGDSAMYLCASSLGSGGPETQYFGPGTRLLVL.

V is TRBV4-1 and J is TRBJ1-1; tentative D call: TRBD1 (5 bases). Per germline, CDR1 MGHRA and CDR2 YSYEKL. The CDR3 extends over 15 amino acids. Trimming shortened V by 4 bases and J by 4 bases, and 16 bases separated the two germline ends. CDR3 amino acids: CASSRKTGGGTEAFF. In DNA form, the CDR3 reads TGCGCCAGCAGCCGGAAGACTGGGGGAGGCACTGAAGCTTTCTTT.

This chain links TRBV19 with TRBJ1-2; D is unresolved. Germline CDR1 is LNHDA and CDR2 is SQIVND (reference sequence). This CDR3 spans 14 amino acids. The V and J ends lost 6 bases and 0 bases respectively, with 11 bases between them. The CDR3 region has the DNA TGTGCCAGTAGGGAGCTCACTGCTAACTATGGCTACACCTTC. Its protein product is CASRELTANYGYTF.

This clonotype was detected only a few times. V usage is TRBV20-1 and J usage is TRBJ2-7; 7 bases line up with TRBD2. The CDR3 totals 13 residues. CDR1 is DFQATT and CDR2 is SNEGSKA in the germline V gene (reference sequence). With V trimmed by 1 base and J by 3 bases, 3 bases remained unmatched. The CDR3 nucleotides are TGCAGTGCTAGAGGTCGGGAGGACTACGAGCAGTACTTC. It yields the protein CSARGREDYEQYF.

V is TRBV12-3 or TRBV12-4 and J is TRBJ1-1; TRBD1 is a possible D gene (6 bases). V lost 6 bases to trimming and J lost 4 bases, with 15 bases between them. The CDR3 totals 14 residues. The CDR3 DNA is TGTGCCAGCAGAGCCACAGGGAGAGGCACTGAAGCTTTCTTT. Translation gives CASRATGRGTEAFF.

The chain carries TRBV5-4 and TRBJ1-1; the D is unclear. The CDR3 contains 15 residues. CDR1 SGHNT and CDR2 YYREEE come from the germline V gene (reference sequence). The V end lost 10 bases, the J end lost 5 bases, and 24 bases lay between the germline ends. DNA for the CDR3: TGTGCCTTCAGAGAGGAAGGTATGGGATGGACTGAAGCTTTCTTT. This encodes CAFREEGMGWTEAFF.

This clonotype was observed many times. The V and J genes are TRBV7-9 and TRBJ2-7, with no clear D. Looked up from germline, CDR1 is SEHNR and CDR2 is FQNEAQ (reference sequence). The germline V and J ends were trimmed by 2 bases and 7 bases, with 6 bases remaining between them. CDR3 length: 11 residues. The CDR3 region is CASSLHGEQYF. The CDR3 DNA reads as TGTGCCAGCAGCTTACACGGGGAGCAGTACTTC.

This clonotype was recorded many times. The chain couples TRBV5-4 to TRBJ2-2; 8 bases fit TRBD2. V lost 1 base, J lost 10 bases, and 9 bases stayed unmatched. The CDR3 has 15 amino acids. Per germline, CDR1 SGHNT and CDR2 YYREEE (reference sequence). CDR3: CASSLRRGAPEELFF. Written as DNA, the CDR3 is TGTGCCAGCAGCTTGAGGCGGGGGGCCCCCGAGGAGCTGTTTTTT.